This entry describes one T cell receptor beta chain. CDR1 DFQATT and CDR2 SNEGSKA come from the germline V gene (reference sequence). The V gene lost 4 bases and the J gene lost 1 base, with 17 bases spanning the gap. The CDR3 runs to 16 residues. The data are from a study of blood T cells in healthy people across ages. Isolating PBMCs gave at least 6 million of these cells per sample. Combining a sample-barcoded 5' primer with a J-beta primer mix, a second PCR ran for about 6 to 12 cycles. A template-switch adaptor with 12 random nucleotides tagged each cDNA molecule. TCRdb re-called the 5' RACE reads with MiXCR, one entry per CDR3 protein. This sample has hundreds of thousands of distinct CDR3 sequences, with just over 55% found just once.

Sequencing input: blood. This sequence was found in a man between 35 and 55 years old in good health. This chain connects TRBV20-1 to TRBJ1-5; weak D call: TRBD1 (6 bases). The CDR3 reads CSANPGTGRSNQPQHF. CDR3 coding DNA: TGCAGTGCTAACCCAGGAACAGGGAGAAGCAATCAGCCCCAGCATTTT.